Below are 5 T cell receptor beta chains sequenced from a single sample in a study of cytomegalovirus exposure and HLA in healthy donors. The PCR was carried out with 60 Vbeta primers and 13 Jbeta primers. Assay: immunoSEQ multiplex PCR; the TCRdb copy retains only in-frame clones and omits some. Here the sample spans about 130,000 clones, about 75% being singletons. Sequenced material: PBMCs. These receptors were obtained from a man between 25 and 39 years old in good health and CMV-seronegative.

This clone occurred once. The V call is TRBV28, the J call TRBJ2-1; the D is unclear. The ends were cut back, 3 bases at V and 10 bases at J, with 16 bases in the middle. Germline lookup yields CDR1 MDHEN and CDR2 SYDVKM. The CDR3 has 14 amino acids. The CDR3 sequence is CASSFPLMEREQFF. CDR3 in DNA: TGTGCCAGCAGTTTTCCGCTTATGGAGCGCGAGCAGTTCTTC. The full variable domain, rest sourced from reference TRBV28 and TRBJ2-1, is DVKVTQSSRYLVKRTGEKVFLECVQDMDHENMFWYRQDPGLGLRLIYFSYDVKMKEKGDIPEGYSVSREKKERFSLILESASTNQTSMYLCASSFPLMEREQFFGPGTRLTVL.

The CDR3 reads CASSIRGEDEQYF. The CDR3 DNA sequence: TGTGCCAGTAGTATCCGAGGGGAGGACGAGCAGTACTTC. The V gene is TRBV19, the J gene TRBJ2-7, with a possible D match to TRBD2 (6 bases). This CDR3 region has 13 residues. From germline, CDR1 is LNHDA and CDR2 SQIVND (reference sequence). V was trimmed by 3 bases and J by 5 bases, leaving 11 bases between them.

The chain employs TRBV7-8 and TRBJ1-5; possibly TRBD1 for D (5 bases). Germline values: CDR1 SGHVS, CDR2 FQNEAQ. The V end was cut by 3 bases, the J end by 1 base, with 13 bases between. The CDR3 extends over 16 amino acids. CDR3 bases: TGTGCCAGCAGCTTCGGGGGGAGTGGGAGCAATCAGCCCCAGCATTTT. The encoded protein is CASSFGGSGSNQPQHF.

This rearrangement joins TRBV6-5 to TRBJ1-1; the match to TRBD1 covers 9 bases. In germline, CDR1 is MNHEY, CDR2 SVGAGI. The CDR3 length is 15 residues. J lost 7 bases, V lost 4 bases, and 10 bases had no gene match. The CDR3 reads CASSSLDRGRLEAFF. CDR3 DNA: TGTGCCAGCAGTTCCCTGGACAGGGGACGTCTTGAAGCTTTCTTT.

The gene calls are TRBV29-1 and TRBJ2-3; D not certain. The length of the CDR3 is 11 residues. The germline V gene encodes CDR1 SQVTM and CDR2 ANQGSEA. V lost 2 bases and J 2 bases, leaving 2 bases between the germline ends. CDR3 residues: CSVEHTDTQYF. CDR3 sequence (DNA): TGCAGCGTTGAACACACAGATACGCAGTATTTT.